The 25 T cell receptor beta chains presented below share a single source sample, sequenced in a study of T cells after yellow fever vaccination. TCRdb analysed the 5' RACE reads with MiXCR anew, one entry per CDR3 protein. This sample yields some 550,000 distinct CDR3 sequences, of which under 25% are seen a single time; approximately 14% belongs to the top ten. The sample consisted of PBMCs, taken 15 days after the yellow fever booster vaccination. These receptors originate from a man aged 25 to 45 who received the YFV17D yellow fever vaccine.

The chain joins TRBV20-1 to TRBJ2-7, with D tentatively TRBD1 (6 bases). The CDR3 has 14 amino acids. Per the germline V gene, CDR1 is DFQATT and CDR2 is SNEGSKA (reference sequence). Trimming shortened V by 2 bases and J by 6 bases, and 17 bases separated the two germline ends. CDR3 nucleotides: TGCAGTGCTAGACGGCAGGGGCCGAGGGGCGAGCAGTACTTC. This translates into CSARRQGPRGEQYF.

This clonotype was observed a few times. This sequence joins TRBV24-1 and TRBJ2-1; D is undetermined. The V gene's germline CDR1 is KGHDR and CDR2 SFDVKD. V gave up 10 bases and J gave up 8 bases, with 17 bases separating them. The CDR3 is 13 amino acids. The chain's CDR3 is CATGTSKSHEQFF. DNA of the CDR3: TGTGCCACGGGAACCTCGAAATCGCATGAGCAGTTCTTC.

The chain joins TRBV7-2 to TRBJ1-6; D ambiguous. Germline values: CDR1 SGHTA, CDR2 FQGNSA. The ends were cut back, 4 bases at V and 7 bases at J, with 8 bases in the middle. The CDR3 consists of 13 residues. The CDR3 sequence is CASSSQKNSPLHF. Here the CDR3 DNA reads TGTGCCAGCAGCTCTCAAAAGAATTCACCCCTCCACTTT.

The chain carries TRBV7-2 and TRBJ2-7; 9 positions agree with TRBD2. The CDR3 sequence is 14 residues long. CDR1 is SGHTA, CDR2 FQGNSA, per germline. The J segment lost 3 bases and the V segment lost 5 bases, leaving 5 bases of the junction unmatched. In DNA form, the CDR3 reads TGTGCCAGCAGCATAGGACTAGCGAACTACGAGCAGTACTTC. It specifies CASSIGLANYEQYF.

The rearrangement links TRBV20-1 to TRBJ1-2; weak D call: TRBD1 (6 bases). Trimming pared 7 bases from V and 4 bases from J, leaving 13 bases between. Germline CDR1 and CDR2: DFQATT and SNEGSKA (reference sequence). This CDR3 comprises 12 residues. The CDR3 DNA reads as TGCAGTGTGAGCGGAGGGGGCTATGGCTACACCTTC. Amino acids: CSVSGGGYGYTF.

This clonotype was recorded a few times. The J gene is TRBJ2-1, the V gene TRBV7-3; 9 nucleotides align to TRBD2. Trimming removed 2 bases from V and 7 bases from J; junction bases left unmatched: 6. CDR1 and CDR2 from the germline V gene are SGHTA and FQGTGA. This CDR3 contains 15 residues. The CDR3, as DNA: TGTGCCAGCAGCTTACAGGCGGGAGGGGGGAATGAGCAGTTCTTC. Protein sequence: CASSLQAGGGNEQFF.

The CDR3: CSVDARGDEQFF. In DNA form, the CDR3 reads TGCAGCGTTGACGCCCGAGGCGATGAGCAGTTCTTC. The chain is built from TRBV29-1 and TRBJ2-1, with unresolved D. The germline V gene encodes CDR1 SQVTM and CDR2 ANQGSEA. The CDR3 length is 12 residues. V lost 3 bases and J 8 bases, leaving 11 bases between the germline ends.

This clonotype was detected only a few times. V gene TRBV14 combines with J gene TRBJ2-3, with D perhaps TRBD1 or TRBD2 (5 bases each). The V end was cut by 4 bases, the J end by 8 bases, with 25 bases between. CDR1 and CDR2 (germline): SGHDN, FVKESK. This CDR3 region has 17 residues. The CDR3 region has the DNA TGTGCCAGCAGCCTCTTCACGGTTCCTACCCGGGGCGGTACGCAGTATTTT. Its translation is CASSLFTVPTRGGTQYF.

The rearrangement links TRBV18 to TRBJ2-1, with 10 bases fitting TRBD2. This CDR3 is 17 amino acids long. Germline CDR1 and CDR2: KGHSH and LQKENI. With V trimmed by 0 bases and J by 7 bases, 9 bases remained unmatched. The CDR3 region has the DNA TGTGCCAGCTCACCACCTCGTACTAGCGGGATTAGTAATGAGCAGTTCTTC. This translates into CASSPPRTSGISNEQFF.

The chain recombines TRBV7-8 with TRBJ1-2; 7 nucleotides match TRBD1. Germline V gene sequence: CDR1 SGHVS, CDR2 FQNEAQ. Trimming removed 5 bases from V and 7 bases from J; junction bases left unmatched: 7. CDR3 length: 13 residues. The CDR3, as DNA: TGTGCCAGCAGCCCCCCAGACAGGGCTGGCTACACCTTC. It specifies CASSPPDRAGYTF.

The rearrangement links TRBV28 to TRBJ1-3; unclear D gene. The CDR3 has 14 amino acids. Germline CDR1 MDHEN, CDR2 SYDVKM. V gave up 3 bases and J gave up 1 base, with 7 bases separating them. In DNA, the CDR3 is TGTGCCAGCAGTTTTGCGTTATCTGGAAACACCATATATTTT. It encodes CASSFALSGNTIYF.

This clonotype has more than one count but fewer than ten. The J gene is TRBJ2-3, the V gene TRBV6-2 or TRBV6-3, with D possibly being TRBD2 (6 bases). Germline values: CDR1 MNHEY, CDR2 SVGEGT. The V and J ends lost 0 bases and 2 bases respectively, with 12 bases between them. CDR3 length equals 16 residues. Here the CDR3 reads CASSYSRTTFTDTQYF. The DNA of the CDR3 is TGTGCCAGCAGTTACTCCCGGACTACGTTCACAGATACGCAGTATTTT.

The DNA for the CDR3 is TGTGCCAGCATCCCGGGACTAGCGGGGGCTATCTTGGGGGAGCAGTACTTC. As protein: CASIPGLAGAILGEQYF. This chain links TRBV6-2 or TRBV6-3 with TRBJ2-7; TRBD2 matches at 14 bases. Germline CDR1 MNHEY, CDR2 SVGEGT. CDR3 size: 17 residues. Germline trimming cut 7 bases from V and 7 bases from J; bases unmatched to any gene: 15.

This clonotype has a handful of counts. The chain combines TRBV29-1 with TRBJ1-1; D remains ambiguous. The V gene lost 0 bases and the J gene lost 1 base, with 6 bases spanning the gap. The CDR3 is 13 residues long. From germline, CDR1 is SQVTM and CDR2 ANQGSEA. DNA of the CDR3: TGCAGCGTTGAAGAGCAACCGAACACTGAAGCTTTCTTT. The encoded protein is CSVEEQPNTEAFF.

This clonotype was counted a few times. The V gene is TRBV24-1, the J gene TRBJ2-1; unclear D gene. The CDR3 runs to 14 residues. Germline values: CDR1 KGHDR, CDR2 SFDVKD. Trimming took 6 bases from V and 3 from J, leaving 11 bases between them. CDR3 in DNA: TGTGCCACCAGTAAGTCGCGGAACTACAATGAGCAGTTCTTC. Protein product: CATSKSRNYNEQFF.

CDR3 region: CASSRGQGGRELFF. CDR3 in DNA: TGTGCCAGCAGCAGGGGACAGGGTGGCCGGGAGCTGTTTTTT. V gene TRBV6-1 combines with J gene TRBJ2-2; 9 nucleotides align to TRBD1. Germline V gene lookup returns CDR1 MNHNS and CDR2 SASEGT. This CDR3 is 14 amino acids long. V trimming: 6 bases; J trimming: 9 bases; junction bases outside the gene matches: 8.

This clonotype turned up a few times. The V gene is TRBV10-3, the J gene TRBJ2-6; D might be TRBD1 or TRBD2, each matching 5 bases. The CDR3 is made up of 16 amino acids. V lost 11 bases, J lost 4 bases, and 21 bases lay in between. Germline assignment: CDR1 ENHRY and CDR2 SYGVKD. The CDR3 loop reads CAVRGLDPAGANVLTF. Written as DNA, the CDR3 is TGTGCCGTCCGGGGCCTTGATCCAGCCGGGGCCAACGTCCTGACTTTC.

The chain links TRBV4-2 to TRBJ1-1; TRBD1 agrees at 7 bases. Germline V gives CDR1 LGHNA, CDR2 YNFKEQ. Trimming cost V 5 bases and J 4 bases; bases outside gene matches: 10. This CDR3 contains 15 residues. The chain's CDR3 is CASSFTTGRVTEAFF. CDR3 coding DNA: TGTGCCAGCAGCTTCACGACAGGGAGGGTCACTGAAGCTTTCTTT.

The rearrangement links TRBV15 to TRBJ2-1; 9 bases are shared with TRBD2. This CDR3 has 13 residues. With 9 bases clipped from V and 3 bases from J, the junction kept 3 bases outside the gene matches. Germline values: CDR1 LNHNV, CDR2 YYDKDF (reference sequence). CDR3 bases: TGTGCCACAAAGCGGGAGGACTACAATGAGCAGTTCTTC. Translated: CATKREDYNEQFF.

In this sample, this clonotype turned up a few times. The chain is built from TRBV28 and TRBJ2-1; possibly TRBD1 for D (6 bases). The CDR3 consists of 12 residues. CDR1 is MDHEN, CDR2 SYDVKM, per germline. V lost 4 bases, J lost 9 bases, and 10 bases lay in between. CDR3 nucleotide sequence: TGTGCCAGCAGTTGGGGGCCCGGTGAGCAGTTCTTC. This gives the protein CASSWGPGEQFF.

The chain employs TRBV20-1 and TRBJ2-1, with D unclear. This CDR3 region has 12 residues. V lost 6 bases and J 6 bases, leaving 12 bases between the germline ends. The germline CDR1 and CDR2 sequences are DFQATT and SNEGSKA (reference sequence). The CDR3 coding sequence is TGCAGTGCCATTGCATTCCCCAATGAGCAGTTCTTC. Residues: CSAIAFPNEQFF.

This clonotype was detected a few times. The CDR3 here is CASSPGVGGEQYF. As DNA, the CDR3 is TGTGCCAGCAGCCCAGGCGTGGGGGGCGAGCAGTACTTC. The chain uses TRBV7-2 and TRBJ2-7, with D maybe TRBD2 (6 bases). The CDR3 consists of 13 residues. CDR1 is SGHTA and CDR2 is FQGNSA in the germline V gene. V dropped 5 bases and J dropped 6 bases, with 14 bases sitting between them.

This clonotype has more than one count but fewer than ten. V gene TRBV3-1 combines with J gene TRBJ2-1; the D is unclear. V shed 3 bases and J shed 6 bases, with 9 bases lying between them. Germline CDR1 reads LGHDT; CDR2 reads YNNKEL (reference sequence). The CDR3 sequence is 13 residues long. CDR3 bases: TGTGCCAGCAGCCACCTTGACCCCAATGAGCAGTTCTTC. This sequence encodes CASSHLDPNEQFF.

The chain links TRBV5-1 to TRBJ2-1; 7 nucleotides agree with TRBD1. This CDR3 is built from 15 residues. Germline V gene data show CDR1 as SGHRS and CDR2 as YFSETQ. After removal of 6 bases from V and 4 bases from J, the junction contained 10 bases not matched to a gene. The CDR3 sequence: CASNLQGSTYNEQFF. DNA of the CDR3: TGCGCCAGCAACCTACAGGGGTCAACTTACAATGAGCAGTTCTTC.

The J gene is TRBJ1-1, the V gene TRBV5-1; D is unresolved. The germline V gene has CDR1 SGHRS and CDR2 YFSETQ. The CDR3 spans 16 residues. With 0 bases removed from V and 0 bases from J, the gap between germline ends came to 12 bases. CDR3 residues: CASSLGVGLLNTEAFF. In DNA form, the CDR3 reads TGCGCCAGCAGCTTGGGGGTGGGGTTACTGAACACTGAAGCTTTCTTT. The full variable domain, with the rest looked up from reference TRBV5-1 and TRBJ1-1, is KAGVTQTPRYLIKTRGQQVTLSCSPISGHRSVSWYQQTPGQGLQFLFEYFSETQRNKGNFPGRFSGRQFSNSRSEMNVSTLELGDSALYLCASSLGVGLLNTEAFFGQGTRLTVV.